This record covers a single TCR beta chain. The sample belongs to a study of neurological immune-mediated disorders. Germline V gives CDR1 KGHSH, CDR2 LQKENI. CDR3 length: 15 amino acids. Trimming took 2 bases from V and 2 from J, leaving 9 bases between them. Time point specified: technical triplicate 3. TCRdb re-derived calls from the 5' RACE reads in MiXCR, one entry per CDR3 protein. The table lists around 47,000 distinct CDR3 sequences, roughly 21% of them singletons, with about 4.1% in the top ten. This clonotype was sampled from a man between 60 and 75 years old with HTLV-1-associated myelopathy (HAM/TSP). This chain uses TRBV18 with TRBJ1-4; maybe TRBD1 (6 bases). The specimen was PBMCs. The CDR3 is CASSPYQGTNEKLFF. Here the CDR3 DNA reads TGTGCCAGCTCACCATACCAGGGGACTAATGAAAAACTGTTTTTT.